Listed below are T cell receptor beta chains from one sample, sequenced in a study of early T cells in non-severe SARS-CoV-2 infection. MiXCR, applied by TCRdb to the 5' RACE reads, yields one record per CDR3 protein. The repertoire holds over 50,000 distinct CDR3 sequences, with 7% to 10% as singletons. Sequenced: whole blood. The receptors here all came from an adult who was a healthcare worker with PCR-confirmed SARS-CoV-2 infection or an uninfected control (not recorded which). CDR3s include the opening cysteine and the closing phenylalanine or tryptophan. A D gene is named only where the DNA matches it firmly. The size of a clone is reported for some rows only, either as once, few or many, or as a class for expanded clones.

J gene,clone size,D gene,V gene,CDR3 length,CDR3 DNA,CDR3 protein
TRBJ1-2,-,TRBD1,TRBV5-1,14,TGCGCCAGCAGCCCCCAGGGGGCCGGGAGGGGCTACACCTTC,CASSPQGAGRGYTF
TRBJ2-3,few,TRBD2,TRBV6-5,16,TGTGCCAGCAGCCGACAACTAGCGACTAGCACAGATACGCAGTATTTT,CASSRQLATSTDTQYF
TRBJ2-1,few,-,TRBV5-1,17,TGCGCCAGCAGCATGGAGGTTTGGACCATCTCCTACAATGAGCAGTTCTTC,CASSMEVWTISYNEQFF
TRBJ2-2,few,TRBD1,TRBV20-1,15,TGCAGTGCTCCTCGGACAGGCTCGAACACCGGGGAGCTGTTTTTT,CSAPRTGSNTGELFF
TRBJ1-5,many,-,TRBV6-1,14,TGTGCCAGCAGTGAACAGGGCCGGGGTCAGCCCCAGCATTTT,CASSEQGRGQPQHF
TRBJ2-1,-,-,TRBV29-1,11,TGCAGCGTTGTCAGGCAGAATGAGCAGTTCTTC,CSVVRQNEQFF
TRBJ2-1,few,TRBD2,TRBV2,16,TGTGCCAGCAGACGACTAGCGGGAGTCTCCTACAATGAGCAGTTCTTC,CASRRLAGVSYNEQFF
TRBJ2-7,-,TRBD2,TRBV7-2,14,TGTGCCAGCAGCCCGAACCCCGGGGGGGGCAAGCAGTACTTC,CASSPNPGGGKQYF
TRBJ2-1,-,-,TRBV4-1,12,TGCGCCAGCAGCCATCGCCTCGATGAGCAGTTCTTC,CASSHRLDEQFF
TRBJ2-3,few,-,TRBV6-6,11,TGTGCCAGCAGTTGGGCAGATACGCAGTATTTT,CASSWADTQYF
TRBJ2-6,many,TRBD1,TRBV27,17,TGTGCCAGCAGTGCCGGACAGGGGGTCTCTGGGGCCAACGTCCTGACTTTC,CASSAGQGVSGANVLTF
TRBJ1-5,many,TRBD1,TRBV28,14,TGTGCCAGCAGTTTGGGGACAGCAATCCAGCCCCAGCATTTT,CASSLGTAIQPQHF
TRBJ2-7,few,TRBD1,TRBV28,16,TGTGCCAGCAGTAACGCGGGGACAGGGGATTCCTACGAGCAGTACTTC,CASSNAGTGDSYEQYF
TRBJ2-3,few,-,TRBV3-1,13,TGTGCCAGCAGCCAAGGGCTAGCCCAAACGCAGTATTTT,CASSQGLAQTQYF
TRBJ2-1,few,-,TRBV28,16,TGTGCCAGCAGTCCCCCCGGCGGGGGCCAATACAATGAGCAGTTCTTC,CASSPPGGGQYNEQFF
TRBJ1-1,many,-,TRBV18,13,TGTGCCAGCTCACCAGGGTTGAACACTGAAGCTTTCTTT,CASSPGLNTEAFF
TRBJ2-5,many,-,TRBV4-1,13,TGCGCCAGCAGCCAATGGCGAAAAGAGACCCAGTACTTC,CASSQWRKETQYF
TRBJ1-3,few,-,TRBV20-1,15,TGCAGTGCTAGGGACTCGGGGATGGCAGAAAACACCATATATTTT,CSARDSGMAENTIYF
TRBJ2-3,-,-,TRBV4-1,18,TGCGCCAGCAGCCAGAGGAGGACCGGGACAACTAGCACAGATACGCAGTATTTT,CASSQRRTGTTSTDTQYF
TRBJ2-1,many,TRBD2,TRBV5-6,14,TGTGCCAGCAGCCGTAGCGGGAGAAGCAATGAGCAGTTCTTC,CASSRSGRSNEQFF
TRBJ2-1,-,TRBD2,TRBV5-6,16,TGTGCCAGCAGTTTTGAGACTAGCGGGGGATACAATGAGCAGTTCTTC,CASSFETSGGYNEQFF
TRBJ2-7,many,-,TRBV10-3,17,TGTGCCATCAGTGTCCCCCCCTTGTTAGGATTTATCTACGAGCAGTACTTC,CAISVPPLLGFIYEQYF
TRBJ2-2,-,TRBD1,TRBV7-9,15,TGTGCCAGCAGCCTCGGGACAGGGGCCCCCGGGGAGCTGTTTTTT,CASSLGTGAPGELFF
TRBJ2-3,-,TRBD2,TRBV9,16,TGTGCCAGCAGCCCGAGCGGCGGGGGGGGCACAGATACGCAGTATTTT,CASSPSGGGGTDTQYF
TRBJ2-1,few,-,TRBV18,16,TGTGCCAGCTCACTGCAAGGGTCTAGCTCCTACAATGAGCAGTTCTTC,CASSLQGSSSYNEQFF
TRBJ2-1,many,-,TRBV7-6,14,TGTGCCACCAGCGCGGGGCATAAATCCAATGAGCAGTTCTTC,CATSAGHKSNEQFF
TRBJ2-1,many,-,TRBV11-2,14,TGTGCCAGCAGCTCGCTAGGGTCGACCCAGGAGCAGTTCTTC,CASSSLGSTQEQFF
TRBJ2-5,few,TRBD2,TRBV4-1,17,TGCGCCAGCAGCCAAGAAGGCCAACTAGCGGCTCAAGAGACCCAGTACTTC,CASSQEGQLAAQETQYF